These T cell receptor beta chains were read from a single sample in a study of CD8 T cells in ankylosing spondylitis. TCRdb re-called the 5' RACE reads with MiXCR, one entry per CDR3 protein. The table includes fewer than 400,000 distinct CDR3 sequences, about 20% detected once. Sequenced material: blood, either unsorted or a sorted T cell fraction (not recorded which). These receptors came from a male donor with ankylosing spondylitis. Both conserved end residues are part of each CDR3. The D gene is left open where the match is weak. A clone size is listed for some rows: how often the clone was seen (once, few, many), or a class if it is expanded.

TRBV7-2	TRBD2	-	TRBJ2-7	TGTGCCAGCAGCTTATCTAGCGGGGACACCTACGAGCAGTACTTC	CASSLSSGDTYEQYF
TRBV7-2	-	many	TRBJ2-2	TGTGCCAGCAGCTTAGCGAAGAACACCGGGGAGCTGTTTTTT	CASSLAKNTGELFF
TRBV30	-	few	TRBJ2-3	TGTGCCTGGAGTTCGAGGGATACGCAGTATTTT	CAWSSRDTQYF
TRBV7-2	-	-	TRBJ1-5	TGTGCCAGCAGCTTAGCTTCATCTGGGCCCCAGCATTTT	CASSLASSGPQHF
TRBV5-1	-	-	TRBJ2-2	TGCGCCAGCAGCTTGGTGCGCAGCACCGGGGAGCTGTTTTTT	CASSLVRSTGELFF
TRBV27	TRBD1	-	TRBJ2-2	TGTGCCAGCAGTATACCCAGGGGGCAGAACACCGGGGAGCTGTTTTTT	CASSIPRGQNTGELFF
TRBV19	-	-	TRBJ1-5	TGTGCCAGTGGCTATCAGCCCCAGCATTTT	CASGYQPQHF
TRBV20-1	-	few	TRBJ2-5	TGCAGTGCTAGAGTGTATGGGGGCATACTGTATGAGACCCAGTACTTC	CSARVYGGILYETQYF
TRBV24-1	TRBD1	few	TRBJ2-3	TGTGCCACCAGTGAGTTGGCCAGGGGGCGCACCACAGATACGCAGTATTTT	CATSELARGRTTDTQYF
TRBV7-2	-	few	TRBJ2-7	TGTGCCACAAAAAAACAGGGCGGTACCTACGAGCAGTACTTC	CATKKQGGTYEQYF
TRBV4-1	TRBD1	-	TRBJ2-6	TGCGCCAGCAGCCAGGACAGGGTTTCTGGGGCCAACGTCCTGACTTTC	CASSQDRVSGANVLTF
TRBV6-1	-	few	TRBJ1-5	TGTGCCACCTGGGACCTACTGGGTCCGGGCAATCAGCCCCAGCATTTT	CATWDLLGPGNQPQHF
TRBV6-1	TRBD1	-	TRBJ2-2	TGTGCCAGCAGTGTGATGCCCCAGGGGGCCACGAACACCGGGGAGCTGTTTTTT	CASSVMPQGATNTGELFF
TRBV5-1	-	few	TRBJ2-7	TGCGCCAGCAGCTTGAGGTCAGGGTCCTACGAGCAGTACTTC	CASSLRSGSYEQYF
TRBV25-1	-	-	TRBJ2-1	TGTGCCAGCAGTGAGTTGGGCGGGGACCACAATGAGCAGTTCTTC	CASSELGGDHNEQFF